This T cell receptor beta chain was identified during a study of response to subunit inactivated influenza vaccine. CDR1 and CDR2 from the germline V gene are SNHLY and FYNNEI. The CDR3 runs to 16 residues. Trimming removed 4 bases at V and 0 bases at J, with 14 bases between. This clonotype was observed a handful of times. TCRdb redid the calling of the RT-PCR reads with MiXCR, one entry per CDR3 protein. The repertoire holds about 190,000 distinct CDR3 sequences, about 15% seen once, with roughly 24% in the top ten. This rearrangement joins TRBV2 to TRBJ2-3; tentatively, D is TRBD2 (5 bases). The sample here was CD8+ T cells sorted from PBMCs, taken around 5 days after vaccination. The clonotype was recovered from a man between 45 and 60 years old who received an inactivated influenza vaccine. The CDR3 protein is CASSVYPGKSTDTQYF. CDR3 DNA: TGTGCCAGCAGTGTGTACCCCGGGAAAAGCACAGATACGCAGTATTTT.